This T cell receptor beta chain was recorded in a study of blood T cell repertoires in COVID-19 (dated by TCRdb to 2018 to 2020). Regarding the study in general: The collaborator samples originated in the United States, Italy and Spain and spanned the acute and convalescent phases of COVID-19. Samples came from the ongoing ImmuneRACE study (first 160 participants) plus 1,254 subjects from 6 global collaborators. Where available, HLA class I and class II types were taken from metadata supplied by the sample provider and were not determined by assay-based typing. The prospective study material was composed of cDNA or gDNA derived from T cells, B-cell-depleted T cells, or PBMCs. Subjects who had been exposed to COVID-19, were actively infected with it, or had recovered from it provided the deeply sampled blood TCRbeta repertoires that made up the dataset. The repertoires were released in a freely available public database meant as a resource for research on the immune response to SARS-CoV-2. A de-identified subject ID, COVID-19 status, age in years and sex were almost always included in the sample metadata.

Turning to this clone: The clone's antigen remains unknown. It has no much larger one-base neighbor in the sample; base qualities were not kept.

TCRbeta CDR3 regions were amplified from genomic DNA using the immunoSEQ Assay, a bias-controlled multiplex PCR. In the original analysis: The number of nucleated cells in each sample was estimated from the amplification of reference gene primers within the assay. To quantify the absolute abundance of each unique TCRbeta CDR3 rearrangement, sequence reads were collapsed and filtered. Productive Simpson clonality was computed per sample as the square root of Simpson's diversity index over productive rearrangements. In its TCRdb copy, this immuneACCESS table keeps in-frame sequences only and misses some clones. Where compared with another copy, unresolved V genes explain less than half of these, and the others have no known cause. The V and J calls and clone size are taken from that table; D and trimming were inferred from the DNA. The sample table contains approximately 99,000 clones; only one count was recorded for around 64% of them. The ten most abundant clones make up about 2% of the sample.

What the study reported, not specific to this receptor: The amount of clinical and demographic metadata varied by source and participant and was provided uncurated.

Collaborating institutions collected whole blood in K2EDTA tubes following their own protocols. For TCRbeta analysis, collaborators shipped samples in one of three forms: frozen whole blood, isolated PBMCs, or DNA extracted from either of those sample types. The CDR3 contains 13 residues, cysteine and phenylalanine counted. The entry retains the CDR3 DNA only, 39 bases that are in frame from base 1. The V and J ends are trimmed by 5 bases and 9 bases, leaving 11 bases between them. Looking up the germline V gene yields CDR1 SGHTA and CDR2 FQGNSA. Sequenced input: peripheral blood. The V gene is TRBV7-2 and the J gene is TRBJ1-6; a weak D assignment points to TRBD1 (5 bases agree). This receptor was obtained from a woman between 35 and 50 years old with acute or convalescent COVID-19. CDR3 reads: CASSRPGVSPLHF. The DNA is TGTGCCAGCAGCCGTCCGGGGGTTTCACCCCTCCACTTT.